What follows are 30 T cell receptor beta chains derived from one specimen sequenced in a study of blood T cell repertoires in COVID-19. The protocol was immunoSEQ multiplex PCR, while the TCRdb copy is restricted to in-frame clones and leaves out a portion. Among more than 100,000 clones listed, about 80% were seen once. Specimen: peripheral blood. These receptors were obtained from a human donor in a cohort sampled during active COVID-19.

The CDR3 region is CASSDSGLAVYNEQFF. DNA of the CDR3: TGCGCCAGCAGCGACTCAGGACTAGCGGTGTACAATGAGCAGTTCTTC. The chain uses TRBV5-1 and TRBJ2-1; 10 positions match TRBD2. This CDR3 spans 16 amino acids. J was trimmed by 4 bases and V by 4 bases; bases with no gene match: 8. CDR1 is SGHRS and CDR2 is YFSETQ in the germline V gene.

The J gene is TRBJ2-5, the V gene TRBV4-2; 7 bases agree with TRBD2. The germline CDR1 and CDR2 sequences are LGHNA and YNFKEQ. With 3 bases clipped from V and 4 bases from J, the junction kept 8 bases outside the gene matches. This CDR3 has 15 amino acids. Here the CDR3 DNA reads TGTGCCAGCAGCCAGTCTGCGGGGGTCCGAGAGACCCAGTACTTC. Translation: CASSQSAGVRETQYF.

The gene calls are TRBV6-2 or TRBV6-3 and TRBJ1-5, with 7 bases matching TRBD1. With 5 bases clipped from V and 4 bases from J, the junction kept 2 bases outside the gene matches. CDR3 size: 13 residues. CDR1 is MNHEY, CDR2 SVGEGT, per germline. CDR3 DNA: TGTGCCAGCAGTAAACAGGGGAATCAGCCCCAGCATTTT. It is translated as CASSKQGNQPQHF.

This rearrangement joins TRBV6-4 to TRBJ2-7; TRBD2 is a possible D gene (6 bases). Trimming took off 10 bases at V and 2 bases at J, with 18 bases between the two ends. CDR3 length equals 14 residues. Germline CDR1 is MRHNA and CDR2 is SNTAGT. The CDR3 sequence: CANLGLSFPYEQYF. The DNA of the CDR3 is TGTGCCAACCTGGGACTGTCCTTTCCCTACGAGCAGTACTTC.

This chain connects TRBV10-2 to TRBJ2-7; D possibly corresponds to TRBD1 (8 bases). This CDR3 is built from 16 residues. Trimming left V 2 bases short and J 2 bases short, with 16 bases between. Germline-derived CDR1 and CDR2 are WSHSY and SAAADI. The DNA for the CDR3 is TGCGCCAGCAGTGAGGCTGGACAGGGAGGGACCTACGAGCAGTACTTC. It is translated as CASSEAGQGGTYEQYF.

This clone was observed once. The chain is built from TRBV7-2 and TRBJ1-1; D ambiguous. Trimming removed 2 bases from V and 10 bases from J, with 8 bases in between. The CDR3 has 11 residues. Germline values: CDR1 SGHTA, CDR2 FQGNSA. CDR3 amino acids: CASSLPVRAFF. For the CDR3, the DNA is TGTGCCAGCAGCTTACCGGTGAGAGCTTTCTTT.

Only one count was recorded for this clone. The chain has TRBV7-9 and TRBJ1-2; unclear D gene. Germline CDR1 and CDR2: SEHNR and FQNEAQ (reference sequence). This CDR3 comprises 13 residues. The ends were cut back, 5 bases at V and 2 bases at J, with 9 bases in the middle. The DNA of the CDR3 is TGTGCCAGCAGCCCTCGGGGAAACTATGGCTACACCTTC. It translates to CASSPRGNYGYTF.

In nucleotides, the CDR3 is TGCGCCAGCAGCTTGGAAGGACACGGTAATTCACCCCTCCACTTT. Its translation: CASSLEGHGNSPLHF. This chain joins TRBV5-1 and TRBJ1-6; possibly TRBD1 for D (5 bases). The CDR3 is 15 residues long. Trimming shortened V by 0 bases and J by 6 bases, and 10 bases separated the two germline ends. Germline CDR1 reads SGHRS; CDR2 reads YFSETQ.

This clone was observed a single time. The chain employs TRBV2 and TRBJ2-7, with TRBD1 matching 10 bases. V gave up 6 bases and J gave up 3 bases; unmatched junction bases: 2. The CDR3 sequence is 13 residues long. Looked up from germline, CDR1 is SNHLY and CDR2 is FYNNEI. This CDR3 reads CASRDRGGYEQYF. CDR3 DNA: TGTGCCAGCAGGGACAGGGGGGGCTACGAGCAGTACTTC. The full variable domain, completed using reference TRBV2 and TRBJ2-7, is EPEVTQTPSHQVTQMGQEVILRCVPISNHLYFYWYRQILGQKVEFLVSFYNNEISEKSEIFDDQFSVERPDGSNFTLKIRSTKLEDSAMYFCASRDRGGYEQYFGPGTRLTVT.

V and J are TRBV6-6 and TRBJ2-7, with D possibly matching TRBD2 (5 bases). CDR1 MNHNY and CDR2 SVGAGI come from the germline V gene (reference sequence). V was clipped by 7 bases and J by 6 bases, with 19 bases between them. CDR3 length: 14 amino acids. The CDR3: CASTQDWWLGEQYF. The CDR3 nucleotides read TGTGCCAGCACCCAGGACTGGTGGTTGGGCGAGCAGTACTTC.

In this sample, this clone turned up once. The chain links TRBV6-2 or TRBV6-3 to TRBJ2-5; the D gene is possibly TRBD2 (6 bases). The length of the CDR3 is 14 residues. The germline CDR1 and CDR2 sequences are MNHEY and SVGEGT. V shed 6 bases and J shed 7 bases, with 18 bases lying between them. CDR3 nucleotides: TGTGCCAGCAGCCTCGGACTACCGCAGGGGACCCAGTACTTC. It encodes CASSLGLPQGTQYF.

The chain is built from TRBV7-3 and TRBJ2-1; 10 bases fit TRBD2. V trimming: 4 bases; J trimming: 10 bases; junction bases outside the gene matches: 4. Germline values: CDR1 SGHTA, CDR2 FQGTGA. The CDR3 sequence is 13 residues long. In nucleotides, the CDR3 is TGTGCCAGCAGCTCGTCTAGCGGGGGCGAGCAGTTCTTC. Residues: CASSSSSGGEQFF.

The chain links TRBV2 to TRBJ2-7; 8 nucleotides match TRBD1. J gave up 0 bases and V 11 bases, and 6 bases lay outside the gene matches. CDR3 size: 13 residues. The germline CDR1 and CDR2 sequences are SNHLY and FYNNEI. This CDR3 reads CACGQGLSYEQYF. CDR3 bases: TGTGCCTGTGGACAGGGTCTCTCCTACGAGCAGTACTTC.

J is TRBJ2-3 and V is TRBV2; D call uncertain. The germline V gene has CDR1 SNHLY and CDR2 FYNNEI. This CDR3 region has 11 residues. The V gene lost 11 bases and the J gene lost 2 bases, with 8 bases spanning the gap. The CDR3 DNA reads as TGTGCCGGCCATACCACAGATACGCAGTATTTT. Its translation: CAGHTTDTQYF.

The J gene is TRBJ1-1, the V gene TRBV5-5; 8 bases map to TRBD1. V shed 2 bases, J shed 10 bases, and the junction held 1 base outside the gene matches. Germline V gene data show CDR1 as SGHKS and CDR2 as YYEKEE (reference sequence). The CDR3 totals 11 residues. As DNA, the CDR3 is TGTGCCAGCAGCTTTGACAGGGGAGCTTTCTTT. Translated, it gives CASSFDRGAFF. Supplemented by reference TRBV5-5 and TRBJ1-1, the full variable domain reads DAGVTQSPTHLIKTRGQQVTLRCSPISGHKSVSWYQQVLGQGPQFIFQYYEKEERGRGNFPDRFSARQFPNYSSELNVNALLLGDSALYLCASSFDRGAFFGQGTRLTVV.

This chain uses TRBV6-2 or TRBV6-3 with TRBJ1-4, with 9 bases lining up with TRBD1. Germline CDR1 is MNHEY and CDR2 is SVGEGT. CDR3 length: 15 amino acids. V was pared by 4 bases and J by 8 bases, with 8 bases of the junction left unmatched. The CDR3 is CASSSRQGGYEKLFF. CDR3 in DNA: TGTGCCAGCAGTTCCAGACAGGGGGGCTACGAAAAACTGTTTTTT.

This clone was observed a handful of times. This chain links TRBV19 with TRBJ2-7; TRBD1 aligns across 7 bases. The CDR3 is 17 residues long. Germline V gene sequence: CDR1 LNHDA, CDR2 SQIVND (reference sequence). Trimming took 4 bases from V and 4 from J; bases not matched to a gene: 16. For the CDR3, the DNA is TGTGCCAGTAGTACCCAGGGGCGCCGACAGGGTGGGTACGAGCAGTACTTC. Translation gives CASSTQGRRQGGYEQYF. The whole variable domain, filled in from reference TRBV19 and TRBJ2-7, reads DGGITQSPKYLFRKEGQNVTLSCEQNLNHDAMYWYRQDPGQGLRLIYYSQIVNDFQKGDIAEGYSVSREKKESFPLTVTSAQKNPTAFYLCASSTQGRRQGGYEQYFGPGTRLTVT.

The gene calls are TRBV7-9 and TRBJ2-1; 10 bases fit TRBD1. Germline CDR1 reads SEHNR; CDR2 reads FQNEAQ (reference sequence). Trimming at V came to 5 bases and at J to 6 bases, leaving 7 bases not matched to a gene. This CDR3 region has 15 residues. CDR3 DNA: TGTGCCAGCAGCCTAGGGACAGGGGCCCTCAATGAGCAGTTCTTC. It is translated as CASSLGTGALNEQFF.

The rearrangement joins TRBV5-4 to TRBJ2-7; D gene uncertain. The length of the CDR3 is 13 residues. V gave up 3 bases and J gave up 4 bases, with 11 bases separating them. Germline V gives CDR1 SGHNT, CDR2 YYREEE (reference sequence). The CDR3 DNA is TGTGCCAGCAGCTCTCTAGACCGGTACGAGCAGTACTTC. The encoded protein is CASSSLDRYEQYF.

The gene calls are TRBV2 and TRBJ2-5, with D maybe TRBD1 (5 bases). Trimming removed 8 bases from V and 5 bases from J, with 12 bases in between. This CDR3 region has 12 residues. CDR1 and CDR2 (germline): SNHLY, FYNNEI. The CDR3 DNA sequence: TGTGCCAGCCAGGGCCCCTCGGAGACCCAGTACTTC. Translated, it gives CASQGPSETQYF. The full variable domain, completed using reference TRBV2 and TRBJ2-5, is EPEVTQTPSHQVTQMGQEVILRCVPISNHLYFYWYRQILGQKVEFLVSFYNNEISEKSEIFDDQFSVERPDGSNFTLKIRSTKLEDSAMYFCASQGPSETQYFGPGTRLLVL.

The genes are TRBV5-4 and TRBJ2-2; TRBD2 agrees at 8 bases. V gave up 4 bases and J gave up 0 bases; unmatched junction bases: 5. The CDR3 spans 16 residues. The germline V gene encodes CDR1 SGHNT and CDR2 YYREEE (reference sequence). CDR3 sequence (DNA): TGTGCCAGCAGCCCGGCGGGGGGACCGAACACCGGGGAGCTGTTTTTT. It translates to CASSPAGGPNTGELFF.

The rearrangement uses TRBV5-5 and TRBJ2-7, with a tentative D call TRBD1 (5 bases). The CDR3 totals 16 residues. Germline V gene data show CDR1 as SGHKS and CDR2 as YYEKEE (reference sequence). The V end was cut by 0 bases, the J end by 2 bases, with 15 bases between. In nucleotides, the CDR3 is TGTGCCAGCAGCTTGGCCCGGGCAGGGTGGACCTACGAGCAGTACTTC. Its protein is CASSLARAGWTYEQYF.

The chain joins TRBV6-5 to TRBJ1-5; D is uncertain. This CDR3 region has 13 residues. V lost 2 bases to trimming and J lost 5 bases, with 7 bases between them. Germline CDR1 MNHEY, CDR2 SVGAGI. Here the CDR3 DNA reads TGTGCCAGCAGTTACCTCGGGGATCAGCCCCAGCATTTT. This sequence encodes CASSYLGDQPQHF.

This chain links TRBV6-5 with TRBJ1-1; D not certain. Germline values: CDR1 MNHEY, CDR2 SVGAGI. Between the trimmed V and J ends, which lost 8 bases and 10 bases, there was a span of 14 bases. This CDR3 is 11 amino acids long. The DNA for the CDR3 is TGTGCCAGCGTCGTCTCTCTCGGAGCTTTCTTT. Translation gives CASVVSLGAFF.

V usage is TRBV27 and J usage is TRBJ2-3; possible D gene TRBD2, 7 bases. The length of the CDR3 is 15 residues. Germline CDR1 MNHEY, CDR2 SMNVEV (reference sequence). V was clipped by 9 bases and J by 3 bases, with 19 bases between them. In DNA form, the CDR3 reads TGTGCCAGTTGGGAGGCGGGGGCCGGAACAGATACGCAGTATTTT. Protein product: CASWEAGAGTDTQYF.

V and J are TRBV21-1 and TRBJ1-1; whether TRBD1, the table's D call, matches the DNA was not checked. TRBV21-1 is given as a pseudogene. This CDR3 spans 16 amino acids. CDR3 sequence reads: CASSKGPGGANTEAFF. The CDR3 region has the DNA TGTGCCAGCAGCAAGGGACCTGGGGGCGCGAACACTGAAGCTTTCTTT.

This rearrangement joins TRBV2 to TRBJ1-4, with a tentative D call TRBD1 (5 bases). The CDR3 contains 14 residues. Germline CDR1 is SNHLY and CDR2 is FYNNEI. V was shortened by 4 bases and J by 3 bases, with 9 bases between the two germline ends. The chain's CDR3 is CASSVQASNEKLFF. Written as DNA, the CDR3 is TGTGCCAGCAGTGTACAGGCGTCTAATGAAAAACTGTTTTTT.

This rearrangement joins TRBV6-1 to TRBJ1-2; D gene uncertain. Trimming shortened V by 0 bases and J by 8 bases, and 10 bases separated the two germline ends. Germline V gives CDR1 MNHNS, CDR2 SASEGT. The CDR3 length is 13 residues. In DNA, the CDR3 is TGTGCCAGCAGTGAAGCGCACGGGAACGGCTACACCTTC. Translation gives CASSEAHGNGYTF.

This clone was observed a handful of times. V and J are TRBV5-8 and TRBJ2-1, with 7 bases lining up with TRBD1. The CDR3 sequence is 15 residues long. Germline V gives CDR1 SGHTS, CDR2 YDEGEE. V lost 4 bases to trimming and J lost 6 bases; unmatched junction nucleotides: 10. The CDR3: CASSDMTGRRNEQFF. DNA of the CDR3: TGTGCCAGCAGCGACATGACAGGGCGGCGCAATGAGCAGTTCTTC.

Notes on this clone: The junction departs from germline at one end; a sequencing error may be responsible. The chain uses TRBV19 and TRBJ1-2; 10 nucleotides match TRBD1. The CDR3 has 12 amino acids. Germline V CDR1 and CDR2: LNHDA, SQIVND (reference sequence). CDR3 in amino acids: CASSNDRGQSRF. The CDR3 region has the DNA TGTGCCAGTAGTAACGACAGGGGGCAGTCCCGCTTC.